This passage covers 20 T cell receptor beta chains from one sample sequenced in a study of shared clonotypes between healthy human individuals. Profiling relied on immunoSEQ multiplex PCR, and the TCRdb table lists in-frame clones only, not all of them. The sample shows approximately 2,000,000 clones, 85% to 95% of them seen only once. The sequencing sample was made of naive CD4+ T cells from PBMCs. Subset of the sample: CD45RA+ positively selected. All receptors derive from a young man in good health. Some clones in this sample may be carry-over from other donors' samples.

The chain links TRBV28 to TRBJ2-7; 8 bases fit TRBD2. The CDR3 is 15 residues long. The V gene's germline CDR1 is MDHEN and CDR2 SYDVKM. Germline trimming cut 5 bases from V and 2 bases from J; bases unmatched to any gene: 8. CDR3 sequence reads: CASSLSGTNTYEQYF. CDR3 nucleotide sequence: TGTGCCAGCAGTCTTAGCGGGACAAATACCTACGAGCAGTACTTC.

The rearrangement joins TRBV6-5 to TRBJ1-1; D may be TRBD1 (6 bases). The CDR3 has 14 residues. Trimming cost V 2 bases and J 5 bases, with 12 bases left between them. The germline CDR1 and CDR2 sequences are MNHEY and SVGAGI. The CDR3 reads CASSYIRGGTEAFF. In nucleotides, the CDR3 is TGTGCCAGCAGTTACATCAGGGGTGGGACTGAAGCTTTCTTT.

The CDR3 loop is CASSEAGSYTDTQYF. CDR3 DNA: TGTGCCAGCAGTGAGGCGGGATCTTACACAGATACGCAGTATTTT. V gene TRBV25-1 combines with J gene TRBJ2-3, with D possibly TRBD2 on 6 matching bases. From germline, CDR1 is MGHDK and CDR2 SYGVNS. The CDR3 extends over 15 amino acids. Trimming removed 3 bases from V and 2 bases from J, with 12 bases in between.

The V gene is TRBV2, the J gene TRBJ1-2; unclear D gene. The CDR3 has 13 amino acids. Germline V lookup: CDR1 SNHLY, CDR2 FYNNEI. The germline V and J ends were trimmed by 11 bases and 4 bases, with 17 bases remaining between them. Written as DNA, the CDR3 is TGTGCCGGCGCAGGTCTCTCGTTCTATGGCTACACCTTC. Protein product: CAGAGLSFYGYTF.

The CDR3 sequence is CASSLASRGDTQYF. CDR3 bases: TGTGCCAGCAGCTTAGCTTCACGAGGGGATACGCAGTATTTT. The chain carries TRBV11-1 and TRBJ2-3; TRBD2 is a possible D gene (5 bases). V was cut by 0 bases and J by 6 bases, with 10 bases left in between. The CDR3 totals 14 residues. Germline CDR1 and CDR2: SGHAT and FQDESV (reference sequence).

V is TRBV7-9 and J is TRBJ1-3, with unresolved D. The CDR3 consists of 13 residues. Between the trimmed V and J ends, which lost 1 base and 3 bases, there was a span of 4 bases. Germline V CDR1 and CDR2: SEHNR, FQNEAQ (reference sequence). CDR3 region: CASSLVRGNTIYF. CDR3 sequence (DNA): TGTGCCAGCAGCTTAGTCCGTGGAAACACCATATATTTT.

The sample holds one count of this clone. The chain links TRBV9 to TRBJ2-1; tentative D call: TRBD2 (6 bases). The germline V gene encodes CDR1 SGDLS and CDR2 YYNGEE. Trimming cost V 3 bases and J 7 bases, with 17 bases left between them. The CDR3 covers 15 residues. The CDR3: CASSAGAGPENEQFF. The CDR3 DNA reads TGTGCCAGCAGCGCCGGGGCGGGACCGGAGAATGAGCAGTTCTTC.

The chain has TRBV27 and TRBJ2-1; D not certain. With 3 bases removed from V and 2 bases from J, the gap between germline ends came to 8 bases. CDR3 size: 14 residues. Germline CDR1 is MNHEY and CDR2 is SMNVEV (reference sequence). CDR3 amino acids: CASSFSTPYNEQFF. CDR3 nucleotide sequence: TGTGCCAGCAGTTTCTCTACTCCCTACAATGAGCAGTTCTTC.

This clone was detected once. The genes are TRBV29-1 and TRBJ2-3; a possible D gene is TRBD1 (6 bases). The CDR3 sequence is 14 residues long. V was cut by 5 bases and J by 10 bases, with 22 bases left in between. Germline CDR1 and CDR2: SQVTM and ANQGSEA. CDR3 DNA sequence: TGCAGCGTTCAAAATTCACCAGGGGATACTGCGCAGTATTTT. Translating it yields CSVQNSPGDTAQYF.

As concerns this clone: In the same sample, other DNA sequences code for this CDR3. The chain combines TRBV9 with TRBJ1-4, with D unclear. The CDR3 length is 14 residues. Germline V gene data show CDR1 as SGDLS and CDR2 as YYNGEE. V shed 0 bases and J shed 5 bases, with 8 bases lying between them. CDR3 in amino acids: CASSVGPTNEKLFF. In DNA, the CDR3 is TGTGCCAGCAGCGTAGGTCCCACCAATGAAAAACTGTTTTTT.

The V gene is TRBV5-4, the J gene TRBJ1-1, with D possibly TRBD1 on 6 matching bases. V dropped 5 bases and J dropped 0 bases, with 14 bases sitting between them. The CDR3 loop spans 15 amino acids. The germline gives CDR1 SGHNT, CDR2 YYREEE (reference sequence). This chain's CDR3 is CASRGGTSMNTEAFF. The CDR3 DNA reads TGTGCCAGCAGAGGGGGGACCTCCATGAACACTGAAGCTTTCTTT.

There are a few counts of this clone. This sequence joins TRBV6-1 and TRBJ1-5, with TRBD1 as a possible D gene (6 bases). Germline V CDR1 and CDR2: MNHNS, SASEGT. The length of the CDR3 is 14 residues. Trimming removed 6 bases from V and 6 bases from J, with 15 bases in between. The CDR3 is CASRPRPGAQPQHF. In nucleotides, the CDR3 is TGTGCCAGCAGACCACGGCCAGGGGCTCAGCCCCAGCATTTT.

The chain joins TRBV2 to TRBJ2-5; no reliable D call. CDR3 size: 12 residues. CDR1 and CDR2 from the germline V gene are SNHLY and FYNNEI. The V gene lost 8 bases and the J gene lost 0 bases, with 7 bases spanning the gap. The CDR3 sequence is CASHRHQETQYF. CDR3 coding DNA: TGTGCCAGCCACCGGCACCAAGAGACCCAGTACTTC.

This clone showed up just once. The CDR3 DNA is TGTGCCAGCAGCATCCGGGCTATCAGCACAGATACGCAGTATTTT. It translates to CASSIRAISTDTQYF. This chain uses TRBV11-2 with TRBJ2-3; no clear D. Germline loops: CDR1 SGHAT, CDR2 FQNNGV. V lost 5 bases and J 0 bases, leaving 12 bases between the germline ends. This CDR3 region has 15 residues.

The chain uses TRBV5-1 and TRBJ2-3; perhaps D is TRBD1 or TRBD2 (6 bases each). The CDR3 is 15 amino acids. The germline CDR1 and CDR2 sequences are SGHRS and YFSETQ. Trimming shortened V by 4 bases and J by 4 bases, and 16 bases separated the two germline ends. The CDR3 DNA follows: TGCGCCAGCAGCCAACAGGGCCTAGCGCCAGATACGCAGTATTTT. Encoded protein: CASSQQGLAPDTQYF.

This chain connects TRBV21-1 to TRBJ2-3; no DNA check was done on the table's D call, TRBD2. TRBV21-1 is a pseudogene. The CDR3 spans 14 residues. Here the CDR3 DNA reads TGTGCCAGCAGCAAGGCGGGAGAGGCAGATACGCAGTATTTT. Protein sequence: CASSKAGEADTQYF.

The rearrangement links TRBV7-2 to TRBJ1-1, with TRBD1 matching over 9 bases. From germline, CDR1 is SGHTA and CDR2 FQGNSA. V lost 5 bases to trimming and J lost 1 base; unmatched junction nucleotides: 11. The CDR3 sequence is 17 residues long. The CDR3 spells CASSLRGTGSKNTEAFF. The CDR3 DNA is TGTGCCAGCAGCCTCCGGGGGACAGGGTCAAAGAACACTGAAGCTTTCTTT.

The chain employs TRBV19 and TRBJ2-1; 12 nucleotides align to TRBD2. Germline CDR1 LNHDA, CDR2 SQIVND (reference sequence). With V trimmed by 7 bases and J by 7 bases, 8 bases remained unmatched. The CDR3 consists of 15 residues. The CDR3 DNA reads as TGTGCCAGTACCCAACTAGCGGGAGGTTGGAATGAGCAGTTCTTC. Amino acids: CASTQLAGGWNEQFF.

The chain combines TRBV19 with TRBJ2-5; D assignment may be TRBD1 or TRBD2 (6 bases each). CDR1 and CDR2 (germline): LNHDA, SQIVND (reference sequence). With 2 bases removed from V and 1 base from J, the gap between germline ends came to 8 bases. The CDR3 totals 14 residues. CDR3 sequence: CASSIRGPQETQYF. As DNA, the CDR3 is TGTGCCAGTAGTATACGGGGGCCCCAAGAGACCCAGTACTTC.

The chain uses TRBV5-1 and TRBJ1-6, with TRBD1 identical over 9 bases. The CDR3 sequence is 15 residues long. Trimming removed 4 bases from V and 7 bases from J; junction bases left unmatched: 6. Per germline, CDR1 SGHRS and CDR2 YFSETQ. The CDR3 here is CASSVLDRGNSPLHF. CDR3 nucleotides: TGCGCCAGCAGCGTTCTAGACAGGGGGAATTCACCCCTCCACTTT.